This T cell receptor beta chain was recorded in a study of blood T cell repertoires in COVID-19. Study background: The analysed material was cDNA or gDNA that came from T cells, B-cell-depleted T cells, or PBMCs.

The protocol was immunoSEQ multiplex PCR, while the TCRdb copy is restricted to in-frame clones and leaves out a portion. The sample shows approximately 200,000 clones, more than 85% of them seen only once. V was trimmed by 5 bases and J by 4 bases, leaving 29 bases between them. The germline V gene has CDR1 MNHEY and CDR2 SMNVEV (reference sequence). The CDR3 length is 19 residues. The chain links TRBV27 to TRBJ1-2; weak D call: TRBD1 (6 bases). The specimen sequenced was peripheral blood. This receptor was obtained from a woman aged 25-40 years with active or convalescent COVID-19. The CDR3 region is CASSHLPSRGGAKSYGYTF. CDR3 sequence (DNA): TGTGCCAGCAGTCACTTACCCTCGCGGGGGGGGGCAAAGAGCTATGGCTACACCTTC.